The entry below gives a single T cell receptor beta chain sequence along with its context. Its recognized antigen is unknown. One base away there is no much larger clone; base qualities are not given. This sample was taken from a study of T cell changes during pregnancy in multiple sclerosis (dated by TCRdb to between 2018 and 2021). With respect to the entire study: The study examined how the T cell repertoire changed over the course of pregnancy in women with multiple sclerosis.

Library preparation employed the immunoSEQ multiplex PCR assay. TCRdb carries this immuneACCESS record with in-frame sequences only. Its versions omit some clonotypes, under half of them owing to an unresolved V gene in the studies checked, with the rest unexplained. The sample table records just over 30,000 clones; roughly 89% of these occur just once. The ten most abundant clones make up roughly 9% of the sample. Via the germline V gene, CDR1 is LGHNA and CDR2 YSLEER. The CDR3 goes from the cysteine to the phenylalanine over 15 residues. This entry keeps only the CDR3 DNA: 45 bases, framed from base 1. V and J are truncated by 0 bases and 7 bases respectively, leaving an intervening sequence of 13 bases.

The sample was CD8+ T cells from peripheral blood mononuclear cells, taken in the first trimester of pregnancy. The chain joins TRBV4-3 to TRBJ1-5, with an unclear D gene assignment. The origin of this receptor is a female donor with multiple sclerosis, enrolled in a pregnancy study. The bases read TGCGCCAGCAGCCAAGATGGGTCCGGGATACAGCCCCAGCATTTT. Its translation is CASSQDGSGIQPQHF.